Below are 11 T cell receptor beta chains sequenced from a single sample in a study of glioma-infiltrating T cells after dendritic cell vaccination. Assay: immunoSEQ multiplex PCR; the TCRdb copy retains only in-frame clones and omits some. Of 80,000 to 100,000 clones listed, about 79% are singletons. Source: blood, taken before dendritic cell vaccination. These receptors were taken from a human donor with glioblastoma.

The V gene is TRBV18, the J gene TRBJ2-7, with 8 bases matching TRBD2. This CDR3 region has 14 residues. CDR1 and CDR2 (germline): KGHSH, LQKENI. V dropped 5 bases and J dropped 5; count of bases not matched to a gene: 8. CDR3 region: CASSSGTSVHEQYF. For the CDR3, the DNA is TGTGCCAGCTCATCAGGGACTAGTGTCCACGAGCAGTACTTC.

V is TRBV19 and J is TRBJ1-5; perhaps TRBD1 as D (6 bases). V lost 0 bases and J lost 0, with 27 bases in between. Germline V gene sequence: CDR1 LNHDA, CDR2 SQIVND (reference sequence). The CDR3 totals 22 residues. CDR3 region: CASSIDIWGPSSGRYSNQPQHF. CDR3 DNA: TGTGCCAGTAGTATAGATATTTGGGGGCCATCCTCGGGGAGATATAGCAATCAGCCCCAGCATTTT.

This chain uses TRBV4-1 with TRBJ2-3; 10 positions agree with TRBD2. Germline-derived CDR1 and CDR2 are MGHRA and YSYEKL. The CDR3 consists of 16 residues. Trimming cost V 3 bases and J 1 base; bases outside gene matches: 4. For the CDR3, the DNA is TGCGCCAGCAGCCAGTCTAGCGGGGGCCGCACAGATACGCAGTATTTT. It yields the protein CASSQSSGGRTDTQYF.

The chain recombines TRBV7-9 with TRBJ2-1; TRBD2 might be the D (5 bases). V was shortened by 2 bases and J by 4 bases, with 15 bases between the two germline ends. The CDR3 loop spans 16 amino acids. Germline V CDR1 and CDR2: SEHNR, FQNEAQ (reference sequence). The CDR3 DNA follows: TGTGCCAGCAGCTTATCCCAGCGGCCATTGTACAATGAGCAGTTCTTC. Translating gives CASSLSQRPLYNEQFF.

The chain carries TRBV5-1 and TRBJ2-3; no reliable D call. The V end was cut by 0 bases, the J end by 0 bases, with 8 bases between. Germline-derived CDR1 and CDR2 are SGHRS and YFSETQ. The CDR3 totals 15 residues. The CDR3 DNA reads as TGCGCCAGCAGCTTGGTTGGTACTAGCACAGATACGCAGTATTTT. It translates to CASSLVGTSTDTQYF.

This chain connects TRBV28 to TRBJ1-3; 8 nucleotides align to TRBD1. V lost 8 bases, J lost 0 bases, and 9 bases stayed unmatched. The CDR3 covers 16 residues. CDR1 MDHEN and CDR2 SYDVKM come from the germline V gene. CDR3: CASHADRGVSGNTIYF. The DNA for the CDR3 is TGTGCCAGCCATGCTGACAGGGGCGTCTCTGGAAACACCATATATTTT. The variable domain in full, completed from reference TRBV28 and TRBJ1-3, reads DVKVTQSSRYLVKRTGEKVFLECVQDMDHENMFWYRQDPGLGLRLIYFSYDVKMKEKGDIPEGYSVSREKKERFSLILESASTNQTSMYLCASHADRGVSGNTIYFGEGSWLTVV.

V gene TRBV15 combines with J gene TRBJ1-5, with TRBD1 identical over 10 bases. CDR3 length: 14 amino acids. The V and J ends lost 3 bases and 5 bases, in that order; junction bases with no gene match: 1. Per germline, CDR1 LNHNV and CDR2 YYDKDF (reference sequence). The chain's CDR3 is CATSRDRGYQPQHF. The CDR3 DNA sequence: TGTGCCACCAGCAGGGACAGGGGGTATCAGCCCCAGCATTTT. Together with reference TRBV15 and TRBJ1-5, the CDR3 gives the full variable domain: DAMVIQNPRYQVTQFGKPVTLSCSQTLNHNVMYWYQQKSSQAPKLLFHYYDKDFNNEADTPDNFQSRRPNTSFCFLDIRSPGLGDTAMYLCATSRDRGYQPQHFGDGTRLSIL.

This clone was seen a few times. The chain has TRBV5-1 and TRBJ1-1; TRBD1 might be the D (5 bases). The CDR3 runs 12 residues. Germline V gives CDR1 SGHRS, CDR2 YFSETQ. Trimming stripped 0 bases from V and 10 bases from J, with 10 bases between. CDR3 in amino acids: CASSLGGGGAFF. CDR3 nucleotide sequence: TGCGCCAGCAGCTTGGGGGGGGGAGGAGCTTTCTTT.

This chain connects TRBV10-2 to TRBJ2-1, with 11 positions matching TRBD2. The V and J ends lost 6 bases and 3 bases, in that order; junction bases with no gene match: 1. CDR1 is WSHSY, CDR2 SAAADI, per germline. The CDR3 is 14 amino acids. The CDR3 bases are TGCGCCAGCAGACTAGCGGGAGACTACAATGAGCAGTTCTTC. Its protein is CASRLAGDYNEQFF.

The genes are TRBV5-7 and TRBJ2-7; D is possibly TRBD1 (5 bases). TRBV5-7 is treated as an ORF (open reading frame) with a function not yet certain. This CDR3 has 11 residues. V was cut by 0 bases and J by 9 bases, with 7 bases left in between. The CDR3, as DNA: TGTGCCAGCAGCTTGGGAAGGGGGCAGTACTTC. Translation gives CASSLGRGQYF.

The chain has TRBV7-9 and TRBJ2-7, with D unclear. The CDR3 totals 15 residues. The V gene lost 9 bases and the J gene lost 1 base, with 19 bases spanning the gap. CDR1 is SEHNR, CDR2 FQNEAQ, per germline (reference sequence). Here the CDR3 DNA reads TGTGCCAGTTCCCCTAGGAGTCCCCAATCCTACGAGCAGTACTTC. Its translation: CASSPRSPQSYEQYF.